This T cell receptor beta chain was obtained from a study of spatial heterogeneity in lung cancer. For the study at large: The library had UMIs, and each TCR and UMI pair averaged more than ten raw reads.

Stated time point: sample taken at primary tumor resection. TCRdb re-called the 5' RACE reads through MiXCR, storing one row per CDR3 protein. The table shows about 44,000 distinct CDR3 sequences, with approximately 13% occurring only once. This clonotype is judged medium-sized. CDR3 length: 14 residues. Trimming took off 5 bases at V and 0 bases at J, with 11 bases between the two ends. Looked up from germline, CDR1 is SGDLS and CDR2 is YYNGEE. The receptor was derived from a male donor with early-stage non-small cell lung cancer. V and J are TRBV9 and TRBJ1-2; no reliable D call. The sample consisted of PBMCs, taken at surgery. For the CDR3, the DNA is TGTGCCAGCAGTGCCGACAACGCTAACTATGGCTACACCTTC. It codes for CASSADNANYGYTF.